This TCR beta chain is from a study of cytomegalovirus exposure and HLA in healthy donors. Notes on this clone: The antigen is unknown.

With 60 Vbeta and 13 Jbeta primers, the PCR was carried out. Using immunoSEQ multiplex PCR, the repertoire was profiled, and TCRdb retains in-frame clones only, with some absent. Here the sample spans around 160,000 clones, about two thirds being singletons. Overall study results and limits: Most CMV-associated TCR beta chains were later found to appear HLA-restricted. A later analysis linked a missense variant in DCLRE1C to the trimming of TCR beta V and J genes. The authors listed 164 TCR beta chains as cytomegalovirus-associated. The classifier, whose performance was assessed in both the original and validation cohorts, reportedly diagnosed cytomegalovirus status with high specificity and sensitivity.

Sample: PBMCs. This TCR derives from a young woman in good health and CMV-seropositive.

The CDR3 sequence: CASSLTELNTGELFF. As DNA, the CDR3 is TGTGCCAGCAGTTTAACAGAGTTGAACACCGGGGAGCTGTTTTTT. V gene TRBV27 combines with J gene TRBJ2-2; D remains ambiguous. The CDR3 consists of 15 residues. The V and J ends lost 2 bases and 1 base respectively, with 8 bases between them. Germline V gene sequence: CDR1 MNHEY, CDR2 SMNVEV (reference sequence).